Listed below are T cell receptor beta chains from one sample, sequenced in a study of immune heterogeneity within non-small cell lung tumors. TCRdb re-derived calls from the multiplex PCR reads in MiXCR, one entry per CDR3 protein. The sample lists 13,000 to 15,000 distinct CDR3 sequences; approximately 26% were seen once. Sequenced material: lung tumor tissue. These receptors all stem from a man aged 35 to 55 with non-small cell lung cancer. Both conserved end residues are part of each CDR3. The D gene is left open where the match is weak. Only part of the rows carry a size: once, few, many, or a class if the clone is expanded.

NA	TRBV12-3/TRBV12-4	15	TRBJ1-5	large	CASSFSRSWGRPQHF	TGTGCCAGCAGTTTCTCCCGGAGTTGGGGGCGACCCCAGCATTTT
NA	TRBV3-1	15	TRBJ2-2	few	CASSQGGKDTGELFF	TGTGCCAGCAGCCAGGGTGGGAAGGACACCGGGGAGCTGTTTTTT
NA	TRBV6-1	12	TRBJ2-5	NA	CASSRHKETQYF	TGTGCCAGCAGCAGACATAAAGAGACCCAGTACTTC
TRBD2	TRBV5-1	15	TRBJ2-4	many	CASSSIAGGGDIQYF	TGCGCCAGCAGCTCAATAGCGGGAGGAGGTGACATTCAGTACTTC
NA	TRBV29-1	10	TRBJ2-7	NA	CRAVDGEQYF	TGCAGAGCCGTCGACGGCGAGCAGTACTTC
NA	TRBV30	17	TRBJ1-6	many	CAWRYPGAGGDNSPLHF	TGTGCCTGGAGGTATCCCGGGGCAGGAGGTGATAATTCACCCCTCCACTTT
NA	TRBV9	13	TRBJ2-7	medium-sized	CASSAGAEGEQYF	TGTGCCAGCAGCGCTGGGGCCGAGGGTGAGCAGTACTTC
NA	TRBV12-3/TRBV12-4	13	TRBJ2-2	medium-sized	CATRKGDTGELFF	TGTGCCACCCGGAAGGGGGACACCGGGGAGCTGTTTTTT
NA	TRBV6-5	11	TRBJ1-1	few	CASSYRGRAFF	TGTGCCAGCAGTTATAGAGGGAGGGCTTTCTTT
TRBD1	TRBV5-1	16	TRBJ2-2	NA	CASSPEMTGDTGELFF	TGCGCCAGCAGCCCCGAGATGACAGGGGACACCGGGGAGCTGTTTTTT
TRBD1	TRBV6-1	15	TRBJ1-1	medium-sized	CASSPRQGVRTEAFF	TGTGCCAGCAGTCCTCGACAGGGAGTAAGGACTGAAGCTTTCTTT
TRBD2	TRBV24-1	16	TRBJ2-3	medium-sized	CATSGSKREGTDTQYF	TGTGCCACCAGTGGATCCAAGCGGGAAGGCACAGATACGCAGTATTTT
NA	TRBV4-2	16	TRBJ2-1	NA	CASSALLGGVYNEQFF	TGTGCCAGCAGCGCACTCTTAGGTGGAGTCTACAATGAGCAGTTCTTC
NA	TRBV30	18	TRBJ1-6	many	CAWSVRAGVANYNSPLHF	TGTGCCTGGAGTGTCCGGGCAGGGGTGGCGAACTATAATTCACCCCTCCACTTT
NA	TRBV5-1	16	TRBJ1-2	NA	CASSFTPWAGTYGYTF	TGCGCCAGCAGCTTCACCCCCTGGGCAGGGACCTATGGCTACACCTTC
NA	TRBV19	16	TRBJ2-1	many	CASIPRRDSSYNEQFF	TGTGCCAGTATCCCGAGGCGGGATTCCTCCTACAATGAGCAGTTCTTC
NA	TRBV6-4	13	TRBJ1-5	many	CASSRETNQPQHF	TGTGCCAGCAGTCGGGAGACGAATCAGCCCCAGCATTTT
TRBD2	TRBV2	15	TRBJ2-3	many	CASTPLAGAPDTQYF	TGTGCCAGCACCCCCCTAGCGGGAGCCCCCGATACGCAGTATTTT
NA	TRBV11-2	14	TRBJ2-1	once	CASSLEGDYNEQFF	TGTGCCAGCAGCTTAGAAGGGGACTACAATGAGCAGTTCTTC
NA	TRBV7-2	16	TRBJ1-2	many	CASSLEISAGRAGYTF	TGTGCCAGCAGCTTAGAGATCTCGGCAGGGAGAGCCGGCTACACCTTC
NA	TRBV30	11	TRBJ1-1	NA	CAWSALAGAFF	TGTGCCTGGAGTGCGCTGGCCGGGGCTTTCTTT
NA	TRBV18	15	TRBJ1-1	NA	CASSPPFTGNNEAFF	TGTGCCAGCTCACCACCCTTCACGGGGAACAATGAAGCTTTCTTT